The clone carrying this TCR beta chain has just a few counts. TCR beta CDR3 regions were amplified from RNA. Researchers ran a first-round RT-PCR on the TCR CDR3 using the HTBI primer set. TCRdb re-analysed the multiplex PCR reads in MiXCR, keeping a single row per CDR3 protein. The sample shows a few hundred thousand distinct CDR3 sequences, 15% to 18% of them seen only once. The V gene's germline CDR1 is SQVTM and CDR2 ANQGSEA. The ends lost 4 bases at V and 4 bases at J; junction bases unmatched: 7. CDR3 length equals 14 residues. The sample belongs to a study of T cells in Graves' hyperthyroidism and ophthalmopathy.

Sequencing input: blood. The receptor was isolated from a woman in her 30s with Graves' hyperthyroidism. V is TRBV29-1 and J is TRBJ2-3; 8 bases map to TRBD2. The CDR3 is CSVAQTSAADTQYF. The CDR3 DNA reads TGCAGCGTTGCCCAGACTAGCGCGGCAGATACGCAGTATTTT.